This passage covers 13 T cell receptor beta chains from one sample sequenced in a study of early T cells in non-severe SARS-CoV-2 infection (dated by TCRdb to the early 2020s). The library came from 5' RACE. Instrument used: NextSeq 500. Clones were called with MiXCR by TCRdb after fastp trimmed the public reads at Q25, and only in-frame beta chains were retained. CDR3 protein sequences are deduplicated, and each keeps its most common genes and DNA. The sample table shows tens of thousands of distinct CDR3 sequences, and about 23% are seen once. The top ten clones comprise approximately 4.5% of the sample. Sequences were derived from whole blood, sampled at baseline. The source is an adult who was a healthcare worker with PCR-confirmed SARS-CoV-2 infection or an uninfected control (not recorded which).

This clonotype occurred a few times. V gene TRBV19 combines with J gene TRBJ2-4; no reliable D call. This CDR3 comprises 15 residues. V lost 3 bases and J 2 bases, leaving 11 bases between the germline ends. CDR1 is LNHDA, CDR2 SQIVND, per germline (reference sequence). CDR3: CASSMSVLSKNIQYF. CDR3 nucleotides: TGTGCCAGTAGTATGTCAGTTTTGTCCAAAAACATTCAGTACTTC.

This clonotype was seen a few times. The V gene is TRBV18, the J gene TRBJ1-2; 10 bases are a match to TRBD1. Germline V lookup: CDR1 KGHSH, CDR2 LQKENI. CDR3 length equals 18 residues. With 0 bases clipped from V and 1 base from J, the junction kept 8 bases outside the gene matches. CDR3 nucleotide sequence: TGTGCCAGCTCACCACCGTTCCGGGACAGGGGACTTAACTATGGCTACACCTTC. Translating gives CASSPPFRDRGLNYGYTF.

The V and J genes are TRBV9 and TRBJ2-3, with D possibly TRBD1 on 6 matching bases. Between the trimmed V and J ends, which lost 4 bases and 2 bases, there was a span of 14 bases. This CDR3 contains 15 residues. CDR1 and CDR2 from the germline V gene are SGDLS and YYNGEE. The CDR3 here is CASSKDSQLTDTQYF. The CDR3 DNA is TGTGCCAGCAGCAAGGACAGTCAACTCACAGATACGCAGTATTTT.

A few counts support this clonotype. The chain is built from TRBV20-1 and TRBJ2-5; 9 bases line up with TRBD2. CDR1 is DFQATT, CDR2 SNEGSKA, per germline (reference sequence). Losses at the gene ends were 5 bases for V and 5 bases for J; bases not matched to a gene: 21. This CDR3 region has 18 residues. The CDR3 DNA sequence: TGCAGTGCTTCGATACCAAGCTGGAGGCGGGGGGGCCTGGAGACCCAGTACTTC. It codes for CSASIPSWRRGGLETQYF.

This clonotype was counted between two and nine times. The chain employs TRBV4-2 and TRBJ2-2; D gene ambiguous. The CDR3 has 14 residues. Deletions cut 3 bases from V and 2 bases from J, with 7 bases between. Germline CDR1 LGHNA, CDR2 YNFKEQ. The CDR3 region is CASSHTANTGELFF. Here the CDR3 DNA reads TGTGCCAGCAGCCACACAGCTAACACCGGGGAGCTGTTTTTT.

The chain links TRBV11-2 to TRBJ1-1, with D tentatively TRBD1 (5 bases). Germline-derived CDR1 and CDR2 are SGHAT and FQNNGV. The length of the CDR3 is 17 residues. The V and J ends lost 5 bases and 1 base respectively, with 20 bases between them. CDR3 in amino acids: CASSPYPARAGNTEAFF. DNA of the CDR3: TGTGCCAGCAGCCCCTACCCCGCCAGGGCCGGGAACACTGAAGCTTTCTTT.

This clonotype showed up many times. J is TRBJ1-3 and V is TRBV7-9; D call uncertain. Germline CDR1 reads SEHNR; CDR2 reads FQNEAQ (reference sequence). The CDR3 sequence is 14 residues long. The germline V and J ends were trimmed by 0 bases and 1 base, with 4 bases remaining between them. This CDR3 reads CASSLAGSGNTIYF. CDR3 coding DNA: TGTGCCAGCAGCTTAGCAGGGTCTGGAAACACCATATATTTT.

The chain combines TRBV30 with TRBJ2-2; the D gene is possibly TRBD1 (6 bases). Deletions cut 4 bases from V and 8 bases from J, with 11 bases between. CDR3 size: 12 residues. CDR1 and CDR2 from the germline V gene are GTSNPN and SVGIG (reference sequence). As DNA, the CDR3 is TGTGCCTGGACTAACAGGGTGGGGGAGCTGTTTTTT. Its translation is CAWTNRVGELFF.

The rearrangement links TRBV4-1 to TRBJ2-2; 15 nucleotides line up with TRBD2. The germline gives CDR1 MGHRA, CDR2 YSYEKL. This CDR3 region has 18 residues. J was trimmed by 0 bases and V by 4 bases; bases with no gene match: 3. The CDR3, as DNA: TGCGCCAGCAGCCGCGGACTAGCGGGGGGGCCGAACACCGGGGAGCTGTTTTTT. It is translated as CASSRGLAGGPNTGELFF.

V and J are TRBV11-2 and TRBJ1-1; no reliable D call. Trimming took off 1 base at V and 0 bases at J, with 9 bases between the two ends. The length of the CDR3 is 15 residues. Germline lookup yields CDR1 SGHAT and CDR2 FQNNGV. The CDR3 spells CASSLGAPLNTEAFF. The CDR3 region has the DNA TGTGCCAGCAGCTTAGGGGCGCCTCTGAACACTGAAGCTTTCTTT. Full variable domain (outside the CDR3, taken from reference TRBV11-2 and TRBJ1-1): EAGVAQSPRYKIIEKRQSVAFWCNPISGHATLYWYQQILGQGPKLLIQFQNNGVVDDSQLPKDRFSAERLKGVDSTLKIQPAKLEDSAVYLCASSLGAPLNTEAFFGQGTRLTVV.

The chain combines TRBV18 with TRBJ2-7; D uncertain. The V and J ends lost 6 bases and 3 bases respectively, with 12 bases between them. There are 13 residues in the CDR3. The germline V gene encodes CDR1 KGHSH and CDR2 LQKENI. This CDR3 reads CASSKDPNYEQYF. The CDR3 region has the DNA TGTGCCAGCTCGAAAGATCCCAACTACGAGCAGTACTTC.

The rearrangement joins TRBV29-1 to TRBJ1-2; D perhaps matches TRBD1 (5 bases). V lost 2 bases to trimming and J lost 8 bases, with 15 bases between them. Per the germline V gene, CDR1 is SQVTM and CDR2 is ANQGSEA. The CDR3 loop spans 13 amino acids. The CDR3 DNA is TGCAGCGTTGAAACCCCAGGGTCTGGAGGCTACACCTTC. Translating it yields CSVETPGSGGYTF.

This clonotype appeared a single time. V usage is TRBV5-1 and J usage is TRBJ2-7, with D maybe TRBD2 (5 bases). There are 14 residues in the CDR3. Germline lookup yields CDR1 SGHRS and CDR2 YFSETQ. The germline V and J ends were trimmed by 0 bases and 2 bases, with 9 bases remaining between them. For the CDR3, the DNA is TGCGCCAGCAGCTTGGAGGCTAGCACCTACGAGCAGTACTTC. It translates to CASSLEASTYEQYF.